The 17 T cell receptor beta chains below all came from one sample that was sequenced in a study of shared clonotypes between healthy human individuals (TCRdb year 2020). The library was produced with the immunoSEQ multiplex PCR assay. TCRdb took over this immuneACCESS table, retaining in-frame rearrangements with V and J assigned. Such tables are incomplete; in checked studies, under half of the missing clones stem from an unresolved V gene, and the remainder is unexplained. The sample table holds about 1.9 million clones, of which just under 95% were seen once. The top ten clonotypes cover about 1.7% of the sample. CD8 naive samples were CD45RO-negative cells positively selected for CCR7, giving a CD45RA+CCR7+ population that excluded TemRA cells. The sequenced material came from naive CD8+ T cells from PBMCs. This sample's cell subset or site label indicates: CD45RA+CCR7+. The receptor source for this set is a man aged 18 to 29 in good health. Some clones in this sample may be carry-over from other donors' samples.

The chain links TRBV6-5 to TRBJ2-5; D not resolved. CDR3 size: 15 residues. Germline V gives CDR1 MNHEY, CDR2 SVGAGI. Between the trimmed V and J ends, which lost 0 bases and 1 base, there was a span of 9 bases. CDR3 nucleotides: TGTGCCAGCAGTTACTCTTGGTCTTCCCAAGAGACCCAGTACTTC. This encodes CASSYSWSSQETQYF.

This sequence joins TRBV6-6 and TRBJ2-7, with D uncertain. The CDR3 has 13 residues. Germline V CDR1 and CDR2: MNHNY, SVGAGI (reference sequence). V lost 7 bases, J lost 5 bases, and 15 bases lay in between. In DNA, the CDR3 is TGTGCCAGCACCCAAAACCCCTTGAACGAGCAGTACTTC. It is translated as CASTQNPLNEQYF.

The genes are TRBV9 and TRBJ2-3, with 9 bases lining up with TRBD1. Germline CDR1 and CDR2: SGDLS and YYNGEE. This CDR3 comprises 16 residues. Trimming took 3 bases from V and 2 from J; bases not matched to a gene: 7. CDR3 residues: CASSGKQGADTDTQYF. The CDR3 DNA follows: TGTGCCAGCAGCGGGAAACAGGGGGCCGACACAGATACGCAGTATTTT.

V and J are TRBV19 and TRBJ2-7; D possibly corresponds to TRBD1 (6 bases). CDR1 LNHDA and CDR2 SQIVND come from the germline V gene (reference sequence). V lost 4 bases, J lost 2 bases, and 9 bases lay in between. CDR3 length: 13 amino acids. CDR3 DNA sequence: TGTGCCAGTAGTACACAGGGTCCCTACGAGCAGTACTTC. It yields the protein CASSTQGPYEQYF.

This chain joins TRBV19 and TRBJ2-5; D gene unclear. Per germline, CDR1 LNHDA and CDR2 SQIVND (reference sequence). The CDR3 spans 15 residues. Trimming pared 2 bases from V and 2 bases from J, leaving 12 bases between. The CDR3 sequence: CASSINRRSQETQYF. DNA of the CDR3: TGTGCCAGTAGTATAAACCGACGGTCTCAAGAGACCCAGTACTTC.

This clone was recorded many times. The chain employs TRBV18 and TRBJ2-7; tentatively, D is TRBD1 (5 bases). This CDR3 comprises 16 residues. Germline V lookup: CDR1 KGHSH, CDR2 LQKENI. Trimming stripped 6 bases from V and 2 bases from J, with 20 bases between. CDR3 DNA sequence: TGTGCCAGCTCGCCGGACCAGGGATTACAGCCCTACGAGCAGTACTTC. As protein: CASSPDQGLQPYEQYF.

The V gene is TRBV19, the J gene TRBJ2-2; the D is unclear. Per germline, CDR1 LNHDA and CDR2 SQIVND (reference sequence). V was trimmed by 7 bases and J by 1 base, leaving 13 bases between them. This CDR3 spans 15 amino acids. CDR3 sequence: CASNDLAMNTGELFF. The CDR3 nucleotides read TGTGCCAGTAACGACCTGGCTATGAACACCGGGGAGCTGTTTTTT.

V is TRBV28 and J is TRBJ2-4; D might be TRBD1 (5 bases). V was clipped by 3 bases and J by 1 base, with 13 bases between them. Germline CDR1 and CDR2: MDHEN and SYDVKM. The CDR3 loop spans 16 amino acids. The CDR3 loop reads CASSLYSGIAKNIQYF. Here the CDR3 DNA reads TGTGCCAGCAGTTTGTACTCAGGGATCGCCAAAAACATTCAGTACTTC.

This sequence joins TRBV28 and TRBJ1-2, with 11 bases fitting TRBD1. The CDR3 is 14 amino acids. CDR1 is MDHEN and CDR2 is SYDVKM in the germline V gene. V was clipped by 5 bases and J by 8 bases; unmatched bases: 7. CDR3: CASSRTGTGGGYTF. CDR3 bases: TGTGCCAGCAGTAGAACCGGGACAGGGGGGGGCTACACCTTC.

The V and J genes are TRBV27 and TRBJ1-5; possibly TRBD1 for D (6 bases). V shed 3 bases and J shed 3 bases, with 15 bases lying between them. Germline-derived CDR1 and CDR2 are MNHEY and SMNVEV (reference sequence). This CDR3 contains 16 residues. CDR3 sequence reads: CASSFFPNRDNQPQHF. The CDR3 DNA reads as TGTGCCAGCAGTTTTTTTCCAAACAGGGACAATCAGCCCCAGCATTTT.

V is TRBV4-3 and J is TRBJ1-2; tentative D call: TRBD1 (5 bases). The CDR3 loop spans 17 amino acids. Trimming shortened V by 1 base and J by 8 bases, and 23 bases separated the two germline ends. CDR1 is LGHNA, CDR2 YSLEER, per germline. CDR3 residues: CASSQGVSWQGPRGYTF. The CDR3 DNA follows: TGCGCCAGCAGCCAAGGCGTCTCGTGGCAGGGCCCGAGAGGCTACACCTTC.

V and J are TRBV27 and TRBJ1-5; 8 bases are a match to TRBD1. The CDR3 spans 15 residues. Looked up from germline, CDR1 is MNHEY and CDR2 is SMNVEV (reference sequence). The J segment lost 7 bases and the V segment lost 6 bases, leaving 11 bases of the junction unmatched. In DNA, the CDR3 is TGTGCCAGCAGCCCTGGGGCAGGGGGCAGACAGCCCCAGCATTTT. Amino acid sequence: CASSPGAGGRQPQHF.

CDR3 sequence (DNA): TGTGCCAGCACCCGACGGCCCGTATACAATGAGCAGTTCTTC. Translation gives CASTRRPVYNEQFF. The chain has TRBV28 and TRBJ2-1; D unclear. The V end lost 7 bases, the J end lost 4 bases, and 14 bases lay between the germline ends. This CDR3 has 14 amino acids. Per germline, CDR1 MDHEN and CDR2 SYDVKM.

This sequence joins TRBV21-1 and TRBJ1-5. TRBV21-1 is a pseudogene locus. There are 19 residues in the CDR3. As DNA, the CDR3 is TGTGCCAGCAGCAAAACCTCCTTTGGGGGTATGCAGGGTTGGCAGCCCCAGCATTTT. This translates into CASSKTSFGGMQGWQPQHF.

This chain connects TRBV7-9 to TRBJ2-7, with TRBD1 identical over 7 bases. Germline lookup yields CDR1 SEHNR and CDR2 FQNEAQ (reference sequence). The CDR3 has 16 amino acids. V lost 7 bases and J lost 2; bases outside the gene matches: 14. The CDR3 sequence: CASNNIHGTEPYEQYF. The DNA of the CDR3 is TGTGCCAGCAACAACATCCACGGGACAGAGCCCTACGAGCAGTACTTC.

The V call is TRBV19, the J call TRBJ1-4; no reliable D call. The CDR3 consists of 18 residues. Trimming took off 4 bases at V and 0 bases at J, with 18 bases between the two ends. Per the germline V gene, CDR1 is LNHDA and CDR2 is SQIVND (reference sequence). The CDR3 coding sequence is TGTGCCAGTAGTAAGGGCCTCCAGTTTCTCGCAACTAATGAAAAACTGTTTTTT. This encodes CASSKGLQFLATNEKLFF.

The rearrangement links TRBV19 to TRBJ1-1; a possible D gene is TRBD1 (5 bases). V lost 7 bases and J 7 bases, leaving 13 bases between the germline ends. This CDR3 is 12 amino acids long. Per germline, CDR1 LNHDA and CDR2 SQIVND (reference sequence). The DNA for the CDR3 is TGTGCCAGTACCACAGCGGGGGTTGAAGCTTTCTTT. Protein sequence: CASTTAGVEAFF.